This TCR beta chain was sequenced in a study of coeliac disease. General study results and limits: Largely private TRB repertoires meant most sequences were sample-unique. In active celiac disease, intraepithelial and lamina propria TRB and TRG repertoires were less clonal than controls.

A word on this clone: The antigen remains unidentified.

Clones were read by immunoSEQ multiplex PCR, and TCRdb kept only the in-frame ones, dropping some. Of around 9,000 clones detected, 67% appear once; the ten largest clones hold 20%. Germline CDR1 and CDR2: SGDLS and YYNGEE. The length of the CDR3 is 16 residues. The chain recombines TRBV9 with TRBJ2-5, with a possible D match to TRBD2 (6 bases). The J call is in doubt because the DNA end fits TRBJ2-7 better. The TCR comes from a woman aged 60-70 years with celiac disease. The sequenced sample was lamina propria lymphocytes from the gut. The CDR3 coding sequence is TGTGCCAGCAGCGTAGGTGATGGAGCGGGCTCCTACGAGCAGTACTTC. It yields the protein CASSVGDGAGSYEQYF.